A selection of T cell receptor beta chains follows, all from one sample in a study of blood T cell repertoires in COVID-19. Some clones are missing from TCRdb's copy, which holds only in-frame ones; the method was immunoSEQ multiplex PCR. The table includes some 320,000 clones, 75% to 90% detected once. The sequenced material came from PBMCs or T cells enriched from blood (not recorded which). The receptors here all came from a man in his sixties who had recovered from COVID-19. Both conserved end residues are part of each CDR3. D genes are given only for firm matches. Clone size appears in some rows only: once, few, many, or a class for an expanded clone.

13,TRBD1,TRBJ2-7,-,TRBV12-3/TRBV12-4,CASRGQGDREQYF,TGTGCCAGCAGGGGACAGGGTGATAGAGAGCAGTACTTC
16,TRBD2,TRBJ2-7,-,TRBV7-6,CASSLGPAGGPYEQYF,TGTGCCAGCAGCTTAGGTCCGGCGGGAGGGCCCTACGAGCAGTACTTC
17,-,TRBJ2-1,-,TRBV2,CASMKSGHRSSYNEQFF,TGTGCCAGCATGAAAAGTGGTCACAGGAGCTCCTACAATGAGCAGTTCTTC
14,-,TRBJ1-6,-,TRBV7-3,CASSLMAGNSPLHF,TGTGCCAGCAGCTTAATGGCAGGGAATTCACCCCTCCACTTT
16,TRBD1,TRBJ2-3,-,TRBV19,CASSPDRGTGRDTQYF,TGTGCCAGTAGTCCGGACCGCGGGACAGGAAGAGATACGCAGTATTTT
16,TRBD2,TRBJ2-1,-,TRBV18,CASSPPLAGGYNEQFF,TGTGCCAGCTCACCTCCACTAGCGGGAGGTTACAATGAGCAGTTCTTC
13,TRBD1,TRBJ2-7,-,TRBV5-1,CASGGQGSHEQYF,TGCGCCAGTGGGGGACAGGGTAGTCACGAGCAGTACTTC
16,TRBD1,TRBJ1-5,-,TRBV28,CASSPQGQGTNQPQHF,TGTGCCAGCAGTCCCCAGGGACAGGGTACAAATCAGCCCCAGCATTTT
15,TRBD1,TRBJ2-5,-,TRBV6-6,CASSKGQGALETQYF,TGTGCCAGCAGTAAGGGACAGGGGGCTTTGGAGACCCAGTACTTC
15,TRBD1,TRBJ1-2,-,TRBV18,CASSPGTGANYGYTF,TGTGCCAGCTCACCTGGGACAGGAGCAAACTATGGCTACACCTTC
15,-,TRBJ2-7,-,TRBV18,CASSLYTGVTYEQYF,TGTGCCAGCTCACTTTACACCGGGGTGACCTACGAGCAGTACTTC
11,-,TRBJ1-1,-,TRBV2,CASRWAVMAFF,TGTGCCAGCAGATGGGCAGTGATGGCTTTCTTT
16,TRBD2,TRBJ2-3,-,TRBV4-2,CASSQGVAGGGDTQYF,TGTGCCAGCAGCCAAGGGGTAGCGGGAGGGGGAGATACGCAGTATTTT
13,-,TRBJ1-5,-,TRBV5-1,CASSLYWGEPQHF,TGCGCCAGCAGCTTGTACTGGGGGGAGCCCCAGCATTTT
13,TRBD1,TRBJ1-4,-,TRBV30,CAWRGTGVEKLFF,TGTGCCTGGAGGGGGACAGGGGTTGAAAAACTGTTTTTT
17,-,TRBJ2-1,-,TRBV11-3,CASSLGGSGTGNNEQFF,TGTGCCAGCAGCTTAGGGGGTAGCGGCACGGGGAACAATGAGCAGTTCTTC
15,TRBD1,TRBJ1-2,-,TRBV4-2,CASSQAGTGNYGYTF,TGTGCCAGCAGCCAAGCCGGGACAGGGAACTATGGCTACACCTTC
15,-,TRBJ2-7,-,TRBV21-1,CASSNRGGRAAEQYF,TGTGCCAGCAGCAATAGGGGCGGGAGGGCGGCCGAGCAGTACTTC
17,-,TRBJ2-7,-,TRBV7-3,CASSPTRGRPTTYEQYF,TGTGCCAGCAGCCCCACCCGGGGGAGACCTACAACCTACGAGCAGTACTTC
15,TRBD1,TRBJ2-3,once,TRBV9,CASSMRGPPTDTQYF,TGTGCCAGCAGCATGAGGGGGCCCCCCACAGATACGCAGTATTTT
15,TRBD2,TRBJ2-3,once,TRBV7-7,CASSLATGGLDTQYF,TGTGCTAGCAGCTTAGCTACGGGAGGGTTAGATACGCAGTATTTT
15,-,TRBJ2-7,-,TRBV4-3,CASSPSRQGGYEQYF,TGCGCCAGCAGCCCCAGCCGACAGGGAGGCTACGAGCAGTACTTC
15,TRBD2,TRBJ2-3,-,TRBV15,CATSSLRGSTDTQYF,TGTGCCACCAGCAGCTTGCGGGGGAGCACAGATACGCAGTATTTT
16,-,TRBJ1-3,-,TRBV14,CASSRDLASSGNTIYF,TGTGCCAGCAGCCGAGACCTAGCCTCCTCTGGAAACACCATATATTTT
14,-,TRBJ2-5,-,TRBV4-1,CASSQEYNQETQYF,TGCGCCAGCAGCCAAGAGTATAACCAAGAGACCCAGTACTTC
12,-,TRBJ1-3,-,TRBV29-1,CSVGKSGNTIYF,TGCAGCGTCGGGAAATCTGGAAACACCATATATTTT
15,TRBD2,TRBJ2-7,-,TRBV14,CASSQWTSGMYEQYF,TGTGCCAGCAGCCAATGGACTAGCGGGATGTACGAGCAGTACTTC
15,TRBD1,TRBJ2-7,-,TRBV28,CASRPGTGIRGEQYF,TGTGCCAGCAGACCCGGGACAGGGATTAGGGGCGAGCAGTACTTC
16,TRBD2,TRBJ2-7,-,TRBV9,CASSVEASGSSYEQYF,TGTGCCAGCAGCGTAGAGGCTAGCGGGAGCTCCTACGAGCAGTACTTC
14,-,TRBJ1-6,-,TRBV6-5,CATKLDSAHSPLHF,TGTGCCACCAAATTGGACAGCGCGCATTCACCCCTCCACTTT
15,TRBD1,TRBJ1-1,-,TRBV14,CASSHRQGANTEAFF,TGTGCCAGCAGCCACAGACAGGGGGCGAACACTGAAGCTTTCTTT
14,-,TRBJ2-5,-,TRBV9,CASSYRDFQETQYF,TGTGCCAGCAGTTATAGGGACTTCCAAGAGACCCAGTACTTC
12,-,TRBJ2-7,-,TRBV7-9,CASSLETDEQYF,TGTGCCAGCAGCTTAGAAACAGATGAGCAGTACTTC
14,-,TRBJ1-5,-,TRBV18,CASSPLGSDQPQHF,TGTGCCAGCTCCCCACTTGGTAGCGATCAGCCCCAGCATTTT
14,-,TRBJ1-3,few,TRBV2,CASSPQGSGNTIYF,TGTGCCAGCAGTCCACAGGGCTCTGGAAACACCATATATTTT
14,TRBD2,TRBJ2-1,-,TRBV19,CASRLAGVDNEQFF,TGTGCCAGCAGACTAGCGGGAGTGGACAATGAGCAGTTCTTC
15,TRBD1,TRBJ2-1,-,TRBV6-5,CASAPSGQRYNEQFF,TGTGCCTCGGCCCCGTCGGGACAGCGATACAATGAGCAGTTCTTC
14,TRBD1,TRBJ2-1,-,TRBV29-1,CSVERDRGYNEQFF,TGCAGCGTTGAAAGGGACAGGGGCTACAATGAGCAGTTCTTC
14,-,TRBJ2-5,once,TRBV7-9,CASSSGRPGETQYF,TGTGCCAGCAGTTCGGGTCGCCCTGGGGAGACCCAGTACTTC
15,TRBD2,TRBJ2-1,-,TRBV9,CASSVQPGLAGEQFF,TGTGCCAGCAGCGTCCAACCGGGACTAGCGGGTGAGCAGTTCTTC
18,TRBD2,TRBJ2-1,few,TRBV29-1,CSAPTSGRAVSTYNEQFF,TGCAGCGCACCGACTAGCGGGAGGGCCGTGTCTACGTACAATGAGCAGTTCTTC
14,TRBD1,TRBJ1-2,-,TRBV5-1,CASSLEGAGFGYTF,TGCGCCAGCAGCTTGGAGGGGGCAGGGTTTGGCTACACCTTC
18,-,TRBJ1-1,-,TRBV11-2,CASSWFRRSQGLGTEAFF,TGTGCCAGCAGCTGGTTTAGGAGATCACAGGGATTGGGAACTGAAGCTTTCTTT
13,-,TRBJ2-3,-,TRBV3-1/TRBV3-2,CASSQEAVPLRYF,TGTGCCAGCAGCCAAGAAGCGGTGCCTCTTAGGTATTTT
16,TRBD1,TRBJ1-2,-,TRBV15,CATSRGGTGIDYGYTF,TGTGCCACCAGCAGAGGGGGGACAGGGATCGACTATGGCTACACCTTC
15,-,TRBJ2-2,-,TRBV5-4,CASSLAQGNTGELFF,TGTGCCAGCAGCTTGGCACAGGGAAACACCGGGGAGCTGTTTTTT
12,-,TRBJ2-6,once,TRBV28,CASMRGANVLTF,TGTGCCAGCATGAGGGGGGCCAACGTCCTGACTTTC
16,TRBD2,TRBJ2-7,-,TRBV24-1,CATSDLGRERPYEQYF,TGTGCCACCAGTGATTTGGGGCGGGAGCGCCCCTACGAGCAGTACTTC
14,-,TRBJ1-5,-,TRBV28,CASSLPRANQPQHF,TGTGCCAGCAGCCTACCTCGAGCCAATCAGCCCCAGCATTTT
14,TRBD2,TRBJ2-2,-,TRBV2,CASRSGTNTGELFF,TGTGCCAGCCGAAGCGGGACTAACACCGGGGAGCTGTTTTTT
13,-,TRBJ2-3,-,TRBV11-2,CASSLAGTDTQYF,TGTGCCAGCAGCTTAGCAGGGACAGATACGCAGTATTTT
17,-,TRBJ2-7,-,TRBV2,CASSVIRAAGGAYEQYF,TGTGCCAGCAGTGTGATAAGGGCCGCCGGCGGGGCATACGAGCAGTACTTC
16,TRBD1,TRBJ1-1,-,TRBV6-5,CASSYSIGAGGTEAFF,TGTGCCAGCAGTTACTCGATTGGGGCAGGGGGCACTGAAGCTTTCTTT
14,TRBD1,TRBJ1-6,-,TRBV6-5,CASSSGTDYSPLHF,TGTGCCAGCAGCTCCGGGACAGACTATTCACCCCTCCACTTT
13,-,TRBJ2-5,-,TRBV12-3/TRBV12-4,CASSLPGGKTQYF,TGTGCCAGCAGTTTACCAGGGGGGAAGACCCAGTACTTC
16,TRBD2,TRBJ2-1,-,TRBV7-8,CASSNPGLPDANEQFF,TGTGCCAGCAGCAATCCGGGACTACCCGACGCAAATGAGCAGTTCTTC
15,TRBD2,TRBJ2-5,-,TRBV7-2,CASSSYRLAWETQYF,TGTGCCAGCAGCTCATACAGACTAGCCTGGGAGACCCAGTACTTC
14,-,TRBJ1-1,-,TRBV28,CASRLRDFHTEAFF,TGTGCCAGCAGACTGCGGGACTTCCACACTGAAGCTTTCTTT
15,TRBD2,TRBJ2-3,-,TRBV3-1/TRBV3-2,CASRGTSGNTDTQYF,TGTGCCAGCAGGGGGACTAGCGGGAACACAGATACGCAGTATTTT